This T cell receptor beta chain was identified during a study of blood T cell repertoires in COVID-19. Overall study: Italy, Spain and the United States were the sources of the convalescent and acute COVID-19 samples. PBMCs, B-cell-depleted T cells, or T cells provided the cDNA or gDNA that made up the material.

This clone has only a few counts. CDR1 LNHNV and CDR2 YYDKDF come from the germline V gene (reference sequence). The CDR3 is made up of 18 amino acids. V lost 0 bases, J lost 0 bases, and 2 bases stayed unmatched. In the authors' workflow: Amplification of reference gene primers was used by the study to estimate nucleated cell counts. This table comes from immunoSEQ multiplex PCR, and its TCRdb copy is limited to in-frame clones, with some not included. V and J calls and clone size come straight from that table; D and trimming were deduced from the DNA. The data contain 110,000 to 150,000 clones, around 80% of them seen just once; the ten biggest clones take up about 3.9%.

Sequenced: peripheral blood. The source of this sequence is a man between 60 and 75 years old with acute or convalescent COVID-19. The V and J genes are TRBV15 and TRBJ2-3; TRBD2 matches at 14 bases. CDR3 in amino acids: CATSRDGTSGSSTDTQYF. In DNA form, the CDR3 reads TGTGCCACCAGCAGAGATGGGACTAGCGGGAGTAGCACAGATACGCAGTATTTT.